This TCR beta chain comes out of a study of cytomegalovirus exposure and HLA in healthy donors. General study results and limits: The authors reported that TCR beta sequences could predict HLA-A and HLA-B alleles. These predictions were accurate for most subjects in the first cohort. Cytomegalovirus association was assigned to over 150 TCR beta chains.

Germline V gene data show CDR1 as LNHDA and CDR2 as SQIVND (reference sequence). Germline trimming cut 3 bases from V and 10 bases from J; bases unmatched to any gene: 10. The CDR3 has 16 residues. The PCR employed 60 Vbeta primers together with 13 Jbeta primers. Profiling relied on immunoSEQ multiplex PCR, and the TCRdb table lists in-frame clones only, not all of them. The sample has 150,000 to 200,000 clones, approximately 81% seen once. About this clone: What it binds is unknown.

This TCR was sampled from a man aged 50-59 years in good health and CMV-seropositive. This chain joins TRBV19 and TRBJ1-6; TRBD1 matches at 9 bases. Sequenced sample: PBMCs. CDR3 coding DNA: TGTGCCAGTAGTATGGGCCGGACAGGGGAATGGTCACCCCTCCACTTT. It encodes CASSMGRTGEWSPLHF.